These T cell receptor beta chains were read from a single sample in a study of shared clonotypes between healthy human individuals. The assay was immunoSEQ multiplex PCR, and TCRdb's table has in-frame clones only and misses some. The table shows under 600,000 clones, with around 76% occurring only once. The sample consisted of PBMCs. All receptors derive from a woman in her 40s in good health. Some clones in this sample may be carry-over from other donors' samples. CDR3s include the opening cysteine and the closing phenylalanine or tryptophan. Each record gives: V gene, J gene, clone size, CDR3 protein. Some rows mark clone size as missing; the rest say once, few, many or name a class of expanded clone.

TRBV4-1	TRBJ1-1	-	CASSQPRRGGAKSEAFF
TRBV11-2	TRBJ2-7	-	CASTMGQFLYEQYF
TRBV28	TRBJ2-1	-	CASRRTGAYNEQFF
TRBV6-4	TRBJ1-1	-	CASSESTENTKAFF
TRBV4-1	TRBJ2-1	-	CASSQDGLGGSDEQFF
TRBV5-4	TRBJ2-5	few	CASSLAAAQKEIQYF
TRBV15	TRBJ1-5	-	CATSREYGARQPQHF
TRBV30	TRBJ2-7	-	CAWDPGVGEQYF
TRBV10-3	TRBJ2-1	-	CAIRASGARNHLLQFF
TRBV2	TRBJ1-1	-	CASSEAGVRTEAFF
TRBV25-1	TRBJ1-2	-	CASSESGGAIYTF
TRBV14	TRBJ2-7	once	CASSQESGRTQYF
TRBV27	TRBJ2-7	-	CASSLSPAGLSNEQYF
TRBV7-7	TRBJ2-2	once	CASSLAGAGVSTGELFF
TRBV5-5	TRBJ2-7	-	CASSPRDQGFSSYEQYF
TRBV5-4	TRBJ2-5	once	CASSLPTGPQETQYF
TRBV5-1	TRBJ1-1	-	CASSTQVGNTEAFF
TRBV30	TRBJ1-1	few	CAWSDYEQGVAFF
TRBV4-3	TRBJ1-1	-	CASSQDRVKNTEAFF
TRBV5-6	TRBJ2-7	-	CASSSRDRTYEQYF
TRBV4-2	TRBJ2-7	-	CASSLVGLAGEGLDEQYF
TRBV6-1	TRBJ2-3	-	CASSVFKGGDTQYF
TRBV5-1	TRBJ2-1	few	CASSLGLAGGSAYNEQFF
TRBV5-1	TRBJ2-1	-	CASSDLAGGTFSYNEQFF
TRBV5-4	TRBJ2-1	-	CASSSATTGQGTSGQFF
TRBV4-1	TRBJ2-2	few	CASSRGTSGSGTGELFF
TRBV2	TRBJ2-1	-	CASSERDPNYNEQFF
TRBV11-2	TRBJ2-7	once	CASSPLAGQGEQYF
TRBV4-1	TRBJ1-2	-	CASSQGGPSGWYGYTF
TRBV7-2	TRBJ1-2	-	CASSLRQGYGYTF
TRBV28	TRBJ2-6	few	CASSLWGHTSGANVLTF
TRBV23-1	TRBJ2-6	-	CASSHYPYRGVSSGANVLTF
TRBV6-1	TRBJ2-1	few	CASTQGRNEQFF
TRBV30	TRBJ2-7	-	CAWNAFPGTVRGQYF
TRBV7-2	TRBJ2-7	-	CASSSLAGVAEQYF
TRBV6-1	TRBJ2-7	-	CASSDVWSEQYF
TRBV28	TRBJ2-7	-	CASTLSQVLAGGGQYF
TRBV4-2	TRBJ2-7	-	CASSPSGLSSYEQYF
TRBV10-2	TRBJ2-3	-	CASSFSGSTDTQYF
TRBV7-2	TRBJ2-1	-	CASSFLPRSDNEQFF
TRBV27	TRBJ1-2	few	CASSLTGEGSGGYTF
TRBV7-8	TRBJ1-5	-	CASSTDRWRNQPQHF
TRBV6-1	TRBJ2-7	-	CASSWAGSVEQYF
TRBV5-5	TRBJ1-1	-	CASSLKAMNTEAFF
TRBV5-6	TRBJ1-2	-	CASSSTLYGYTF
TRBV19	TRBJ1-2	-	CASSKDRDYGYTF
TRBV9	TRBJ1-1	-	CASSVGDSMNTEAFF
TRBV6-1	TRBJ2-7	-	CASSLSPSGSYEQYF
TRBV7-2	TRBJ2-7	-	CASSIVGSGEQYF
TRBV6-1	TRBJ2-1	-	CASSENRGPDEQFF
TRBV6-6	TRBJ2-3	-	CASSYEVRDTQYF
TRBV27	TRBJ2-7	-	CASRRQGEGEQYF